Listed below are T cell receptor beta chains from one sample, sequenced in a study of blood T cell repertoires in COVID-19. Sequenced by immunoSEQ multiplex PCR; TCRdb stores in-frame clones only, minus some. Here the sample spans 150,000 to 200,000 clones, around 89% being singletons. Sequenced material: peripheral blood. The receptors stem from a man in his sixties with acute or convalescent COVID-19. CDR3s include the opening cysteine and the closing phenylalanine or tryptophan. D genes are given only for firm matches. Size is stated for part of the rows, as once, few or many counts, or as a class when the clone is expanded.

v_gene,abundance,j_gene,d_gene,CDR3aa,CDR3nt
TRBV4-3,.,TRBJ2-1,TRBD2,CASSQDSSGGYNEQFF,TGCGCCAGCAGCCAAGATTCTAGCGGAGGGTACAATGAGCAGTTCTTC
TRBV6-4,.,TRBJ1-2,TRBD1,CASSDSPGGGYTF,TGTGCCAGCAGTGACTCCCCAGGGGGTGGCTACACCTTC
TRBV24-1,.,TRBJ2-5,TRBD1,CATGQGAGETQYF,TGTGCCACCGGACAGGGGGCCGGGGAGACCCAGTACTTC
TRBV7-9,.,TRBJ1-1,.,CASSLNRAAEAFF,TGTGCCAGCAGCTTAAACAGGGCAGCTGAAGCTTTCTTT
TRBV29-1,few,TRBJ1-1,TRBD1,CSVGVGQGRGAFF,TGCAGCGTTGGAGTGGGACAGGGTCGCGGAGCTTTCTTT
TRBV6-5,.,TRBJ1-1,.,CASRTGRNTEAFF,TGTGCCAGCAGGACAGGTCGGAACACTGAAGCTTTCTTT
TRBV7-8,.,TRBJ1-2,.,CASSPKPYGYTF,TGTGCCAGCAGCCCTAAGCCCTATGGCTACACCTTC
TRBV6-5,.,TRBJ1-5,.,CASSPRGQSNQPQHF,TGTGCCAGCAGCCCGCGGGGGCAGAGCAATCAGCCCCAGCATTTT
TRBV6-6,.,TRBJ1-2,TRBD1,CASSSQGAYGYTF,TGTGCCAGCAGTTCGCAGGGGGCCTATGGCTACACCTTC
TRBV6-5,.,TRBJ1-1,.,CASSYSLAGTEAFF,TGTGCCAGCAGTTACTCGCTCGCGGGGACTGAAGCTTTCTTT
TRBV7-9,.,TRBJ1-2,TRBD1,CASSLDLGTGGNRGYTF,TGTGCCAGCAGCTTAGACCTCGGGACAGGGGGCAATCGTGGCTACACCTTC
TRBV25-1,.,TRBJ1-2,.,CATLTNNYGYTF,TGTGCCACACTAACAAATAACTATGGCTACACCTTC
TRBV6-5,.,TRBJ2-7,.,CASSYDSKSDEQYF,TGTGCCAGCAGTTATGACAGTAAATCTGACGAGCAGTACTTC
TRBV5-1,.,TRBJ2-1,.,CASSPPDSYNEQFF,TGCGCCAGCAGCCCCCCGGACAGCTACAATGAGCAGTTCTTC
TRBV7-9,.,TRBJ1-2,.,CASSLKGGALLGYGYTF,TGTGCCAGCAGCTTGAAAGGAGGGGCACTCCTTGGATATGGCTACACCTTC
TRBV9,.,TRBJ2-1,.,CASSGTGTSYNEQFF,TGTGCCAGCAGCGGAACCGGGACTTCCTACAATGAGCAGTTCTTC
TRBV2,.,TRBJ1-1,.,CASRLRGGVNTEAFF,TGTGCCAGCAGGCTTAGGGGAGGGGTGAACACTGAAGCTTTCTTT
TRBV5-4,.,TRBJ2-3,.,CASSLPQITDTQYF,TGTGCCAGCAGCTTGCCCCAAATCACAGATACGCAGTATTTT
TRBV12-5,.,TRBJ1-1,.,CASALNTEAFF,TGTGCTAGTGCTCTTAACACTGAAGCTTTCTTT
TRBV14,.,TRBJ2-5,.,CASSQENPSGETQYF,TGTGCCAGCAGCCAAGAAAACCCCTCGGGGGAGACCCAGTACTTC
TRBV5-5,.,TRBJ2-2,.,CASSLRQTYTGELFF,TGTGCCAGCAGCTTGAGGCAGACATACACCGGGGAGCTGTTTTTT
TRBV30,once,TRBJ1-6,.,CAWSAPAPGGTYNSPLHF,TGTGCCTGGAGCGCTCCTGCCCCGGGAGGAACCTATAATTCACCCCTCCACTTT
TRBV6-5,.,TRBJ1-4,.,CASSTEDMWGEKLFF,TGTGCCAGCAGTACCGAGGACATGTGGGGTGAAAAACTGTTTTTT
TRBV19,.,TRBJ2-3,.,CASSIMGGTDTQYF,TGTGCCAGTAGTATCATGGGGGGTACAGATACGCAGTATTTT
TRBV9,.,TRBJ1-2,.,CASGHSSIFGYTF,TGTGCCAGCGGCCACAGTTCCATTTTTGGCTACACCTTC
TRBV7-2,.,TRBJ2-4,.,CASSQYAGMKNIQYF,TGTGCCAGCAGCCAATATGCCGGGATGAAAAACATTCAGTACTTC
TRBV10-1,.,TRBJ2-3,.,CASSVGGTSRDTQYF,TGCGCCAGCAGTGTCGGGGGAACTAGCAGGGATACGCAGTATTTT
TRBV5-1,.,TRBJ1-1,TRBD1,CASSLAWDRGDTEAFF,TGCGCCAGCAGCTTGGCCTGGGACAGGGGAGACACTGAAGCTTTCTTT
TRBV5-1,few,TRBJ2-7,TRBD2,CASSLSTSGSSYEQYF,TGCGCCAGCAGCTTGAGTACTAGCGGAAGCTCCTACGAGCAGTACTTC
TRBV7-9,.,TRBJ1-4,TRBD1,CASSSPTGTISTNEKLFF,TGTGCCAGCAGCTCCCCGACAGGGACCATATCAACTAATGAAAAACTGTTTTTT
TRBV6-5,.,TRBJ1-3,.,CASSYGGPGNTIYF,TGTGCCAGCAGTTACGGAGGGCCTGGAAACACCATATATTTT
TRBV6-1,.,TRBJ2-2,TRBD1,CASSEVGTGVTGELFF,TGTGCCAGCAGTGAAGTTGGGACAGGGGTCACCGGGGAGCTGTTTTTT
TRBV5-1,.,TRBJ1-4,TRBD1,CASSVQGTNEKLFF,TGCGCCAGCAGCGTACAGGGGACTAATGAAAAACTGTTTTTT
TRBV7-3,few,TRBJ1-1,.,CASSLTGGAEAFF,TGTGCCAGCAGCTTAACGGGAGGGGCTGAAGCTTTCTTT
TRBV6-2/TRBV6-3,.,TRBJ1-2,.,CASSYRGMNYGYTF,TGTGCCAGCAGTTACCGGGGAATGAACTATGGCTACACCTTC
TRBV24-1,.,TRBJ2-3,.,CATSDLNGRAFDTQYF,TGTGCCACCAGTGATTTGAATGGCAGGGCGTTCGATACGCAGTATTTT
TRBV7-9,.,TRBJ2-4,.,CASSKTGNIQYF,TGTGCCAGCAGTAAAACAGGGAACATTCAGTACTTC
TRBV18,.,TRBJ2-3,TRBD1,CASSSGQGASDTQYF,TGTGCCAGCTCATCGGGACAGGGCGCCTCAGATACGCAGTATTTT
TRBV5-4,.,TRBJ2-5,TRBD2,CASSPRTSGEETQYF,TGTGCCAGCAGCCCTAGGACTAGCGGGGAAGAGACCCAGTACTTC
TRBV6-5,once,TRBJ2-5,.,CASRPRAIRGETQYF,TGTGCCAGCAGACCCCGGGCGATAAGGGGAGAGACCCAGTACTTC
TRBV24-1,.,TRBJ1-2,.,CATSDNGGRLGYTF,TGTGCCACCAGTGATAATGGCGGAAGGTTGGGCTACACCTTC
TRBV19,.,TRBJ2-1,TRBD2,CASGSLGLAGNEQFF,TGTGCCAGCGGATCCTTGGGACTAGCTGGGAATGAGCAGTTCTTC
TRBV19,.,TRBJ1-2,.,CASSDQGTSWAYGYTF,TGTGCCAGTAGTGACCAAGGGACTTCCTGGGCCTATGGCTACACCTTC
TRBV29-1,few,TRBJ2-3,TRBD2,CSVENPGLAGGPTDTQYF,TGCAGCGTTGAAAACCCGGGACTAGCGGGGGGGCCTACAGATACGCAGTATTTT
TRBV19,once,TRBJ1-6,.,CASSMARGSRSSPLHF,TGTGCCAGTAGTATGGCGCGAGGGTCACGGAGTTCACCCCTCCACTTT
TRBV30,.,TRBJ1-3,.,CAWSGGRISSGNTIYF,TGTGCCTGGAGCGGGGGGAGAATCAGCTCTGGAAACACCATATATTTT
TRBV24-1,once,TRBJ2-3,.,CATSEGLLDTQYF,TGTGCCACCAGTGAGGGACTTTTAGATACGCAGTATTTT
TRBV9,.,TRBJ2-1,.,CASSILEGNYEQFF,TGTGCCAGCAGCATCCTGGAGGGGAACTATGAGCAGTTCTTC
TRBV6-4,.,TRBJ2-6,TRBD1,CASSHGTGGSGANVLTF,TGTGCCAGCAGTCACGGGACAGGGGGGTCTGGGGCCAACGTCCTGACTTTC
TRBV30,.,TRBJ1-4,.,CAWSSPRGGNEKLFF,TGTGCCTGGAGTTCCCCGAGGGGGGGGAATGAAAAACTGTTTTTT
TRBV10-3,few,TRBJ2-7,TRBD1,CAISEPGTGDSYEQYF,TGTGCCATCAGTGAACCCGGGACAGGGGACTCCTACGAGCAGTACTTC
TRBV5-1,.,TRBJ1-2,TRBD1,CASSFGQEGYGYTF,TGCGCCAGCAGCTTCGGACAGGAGGGCTATGGCTACACCTTC
TRBV7-3,.,TRBJ2-1,TRBD2,CASSLRVAGGSEQFF,TGTGCCAGCAGCTTAAGGGTAGCGGGGGGTTCTGAGCAGTTCTTC
TRBV24-1,.,TRBJ1-4,.,CATIGRAGDRKTRFF,TGTGCCACCATAGGACGAGCAGGGGATCGGAAAACTAGGTTTTTT
TRBV3-1/TRBV3-2,.,TRBJ2-1,TRBD2,CASSRLLAGAYNEQFF,TGTGCCAGCAGCCGCTTACTAGCGGGAGCCTACAATGAGCAGTTCTTC
TRBV6-5,.,TRBJ1-2,.,CASSSTWSSRGYTF,TGTGCCAGCAGTTCCACATGGTCTTCTCGAGGCTACACCTTC
TRBV5-1,.,TRBJ2-5,.,CASSSGVLPQETQYF,TGCGCCAGCAGCTCGGGGGTCTTACCCCAAGAGACCCAGTACTTC
TRBV10-2,.,TRBJ2-7,.,CASSESRGIAYEQYF,TGCGCCAGCAGTGAGTCCAGGGGAATTGCCTACGAGCAGTACTTC